The 25 T cell receptor beta chains below come from one sample, sequenced in a study of T cell responses to AZD1222 COVID-19 vaccine. The protocol was immunoSEQ multiplex PCR, while the TCRdb copy is restricted to in-frame clones and leaves out a portion. The profile shows about 140,000 clones, 88% of them singletons. Here the sequenced sample was peripheral blood, taken on day 0 of AZD1222 vaccination. The source of these receptors is an adult in good health.

The gene calls are TRBV18 and TRBJ2-1; 9 bases are a match to TRBD2. The V gene end was trimmed by 6 bases and the J gene end by 9 bases; junction bases not matched to a gene: 15. The germline CDR1 and CDR2 sequences are KGHSH and LQKENI. CDR3 size: 16 residues. The CDR3 spells CASSANGLAPSAEQFF. The CDR3 nucleotides are TGTGCCAGCTCTGCAAACGGACTAGCGCCCTCGGCTGAGCAGTTCTTC.

This chain links TRBV7-9 with TRBJ1-5; unclear D gene. CDR1 and CDR2 (germline): SEHNR, FQNEAQ (reference sequence). Trimming left V 5 bases short and J 8 bases short, with 10 bases between. The CDR3 runs 12 residues. This CDR3 is CASSEPPEPQHF. CDR3 bases: TGTGCCAGCAGCGAACCTCCGGAGCCCCAGCATTTT. The full variable domain, completed using reference TRBV7-9 and TRBJ1-5, is DTGVSQNPRHKITKRGQNVTFRCDPISEHNRLYWYRQTLGQGPEFLTYFQNEAQLEKSRLLSDRFSAERPKGSFSTLEIQRTEQGDSAMYLCASSEPPEPQHFGDGTRLSIL.

In nucleotides, the CDR3 is TGCGCCAGCAGTCCGGGACTTATTCATGGGCCCCAGCATTTT. Its translation is CASSPGLIHGPQHF. This chain connects TRBV4-1 to TRBJ1-5; maybe TRBD1 (5 bases). Germline V CDR1 and CDR2: MGHRA, YSYEKL. The CDR3 runs 14 residues. Trimming stripped 6 bases from V and 9 bases from J, with 18 bases between.

The chain is built from TRBV7-2 and TRBJ2-3; a weak D match, TRBD2 (6 bases). V was trimmed by 5 bases and J by 13 bases, leaving 22 bases between them. The CDR3 has 14 amino acids. Germline V gene data show CDR1 as SGHTA and CDR2 as FQGNSA. CDR3 coding DNA: TGTGCCAGCAGCGTCAGGACCGTGGGGGGAGGAGAGTATTTT. Amino acid sequence: CASSVRTVGGGEYF.

This chain connects TRBV7-2 to TRBJ1-2, with 7 bases fitting TRBD1. The ends lost 6 bases at V and 2 bases at J; junction bases unmatched: 3. Germline loops: CDR1 SGHTA, CDR2 FQGNSA. The CDR3 consists of 13 residues. In DNA, the CDR3 is TGTGCCAGCAGGATGACAGGGAACTATGGCTACACCTTC. The encoded protein is CASRMTGNYGYTF.

This rearrangement joins TRBV7-8 to TRBJ2-7, with D possibly being TRBD1 (6 bases). The CDR3 spans 14 residues. Germline V gene data show CDR1 as SGHVS and CDR2 as FQNEAQ. The V end was cut by 4 bases, the J end by 7 bases, with 17 bases between. The CDR3 sequence is CASSSGTHTGEQYF. Here the CDR3 DNA reads TGTGCCAGCAGCTCCGGGACCCACACAGGGGAGCAGTACTTC.

The chain uses TRBV6-5 and TRBJ2-7; D uncertain. The CDR3 totals 13 residues. Germline CDR1 reads MNHEY; CDR2 reads SVGAGI. The germline V and J ends were trimmed by 6 bases and 2 bases, with 11 bases remaining between them. The CDR3 spells CASSLTSAYEQYF. The DNA for the CDR3 is TGTGCCAGCAGCTTAACCTCCGCCTACGAGCAGTACTTC.

V usage is TRBV6-2 or TRBV6-3 and J usage is TRBJ2-7; a weak D match, TRBD2 (5 bases). This CDR3 region has 16 residues. V lost 2 bases to trimming and J lost 5 bases, with 19 bases between them. Germline V gives CDR1 MNHEY, CDR2 SVGEGT. The CDR3 is CASSYDRSPSWDEQYF. The CDR3 coding sequence is TGTGCCAGCAGTTACGATAGGTCGCCTAGCTGGGACGAGCAGTACTTC.

This chain joins TRBV27 and TRBJ2-7; TRBD2 matches 8 bases. Germline values: CDR1 MNHEY, CDR2 SMNVEV (reference sequence). CDR3 length: 13 residues. Trimming took 3 bases from V and 5 from J; bases not matched to a gene: 3. The DNA for the CDR3 is TGTGCCAGCAGTTTCCGGACTAGCCACGAGCAGTACTTC. Translating gives CASSFRTSHEQYF.

The CDR3 DNA sequence: TGCGCCAGCAGCCCCGGGACTAGCGGGAGACGGGAGCAGTTCTTC. Encoded protein: CASSPGTSGRREQFF. The genes are TRBV5-1 and TRBJ2-1; 14 bases fit TRBD2. J was trimmed by 10 bases and V by 4 bases; bases with no gene match: 7. The CDR3 sequence is 15 residues long. The germline CDR1 and CDR2 sequences are SGHRS and YFSETQ.

This clone was found once. V usage is TRBV29-1 and J usage is TRBJ1-4, with 7 bases matching TRBD1. After removal of 6 bases from V and 3 bases from J, the junction contained 4 bases not matched to a gene. Germline assignment: CDR1 SQVTM and CDR2 ANQGSEA. The CDR3 is 13 residues long. The chain's CDR3 is CSVVTGSNEKLFF. DNA of the CDR3: TGCAGCGTCGTGACAGGGTCTAATGAAAAACTGTTTTTT.

This clone has more than one count but fewer than ten. The chain links TRBV15 to TRBJ2-7, with a weak D call TRBD2 (5 bases). CDR1 and CDR2 from the germline V gene are LNHNV and YYDKDF (reference sequence). The ends were cut back, 2 bases at V and 2 bases at J, with 10 bases in the middle. This CDR3 contains 14 residues. CDR3 protein: CATSRISGAYEQYF. As DNA, the CDR3 is TGTGCCACCAGCAGAATATCCGGGGCCTACGAGCAGTACTTC.

The chain recombines TRBV7-8 with TRBJ1-1, with 7 bases identical to TRBD1. This CDR3 is built from 13 residues. J lost 5 bases, V lost 3 bases, and 3 bases had no gene match. CDR1 is SGHVS, CDR2 FQNEAQ, per germline. CDR3 coding DNA: TGTGCCAGCAGCTTTGACAGGGAGACTGAAGCTTTCTTT. It encodes CASSFDRETEAFF.

The CDR3 DNA is TGTGCCAGCAGCCCCCAGGGCCCAGAGACCCAGTACTTC. Its translation is CASSPQGPETQYF. V gene TRBV5-4 combines with J gene TRBJ2-5, with D maybe TRBD1 (5 bases). CDR3 size: 13 residues. The V gene's germline CDR1 is SGHNT and CDR2 YYREEE (reference sequence). Trimming took 4 bases from V and 4 from J, leaving 11 bases between them.

This clone was picked up one time. This chain uses TRBV10-2 with TRBJ1-5; D not certain. The CDR3 has 14 amino acids. CDR1 and CDR2 from the germline V gene are WSHSY and SAAADI. Trimming cost V 5 bases and J 0 bases, with 8 bases left between them. CDR3 DNA: TGCGCCAGCAGTCCAATTCCTAGCAATCAGCCCCAGCATTTT. Translation: CASSPIPSNQPQHF.

The genes are TRBV5-8 and TRBJ2-3; tentative D call: TRBD1 (5 bases). The CDR3 is made up of 14 amino acids. The germline V and J ends were trimmed by 6 bases and 2 bases, with 13 bases remaining between them. Germline V CDR1 and CDR2: SGHTS, YDEGEE. CDR3 in DNA: TGTGCCAGCACCCTGGGGCAGAACACAGATACGCAGTATTTT. Translating it yields CASTLGQNTDTQYF.

This clone was found a few times. The chain recombines TRBV7-9 with TRBJ2-7, with D uncertain. V was shortened by 1 base and J by 2 bases, with 3 bases between the two germline ends. CDR3 size: 12 residues. The germline V gene encodes CDR1 SEHNR and CDR2 FQNEAQ (reference sequence). CDR3 nucleotide sequence: TGTGCCAGCAGCTTAGATGCCTACGAGCAGTACTTC. Amino acids: CASSLDAYEQYF.

This clone was seen a few times. The rearrangement links TRBV9 to TRBJ2-3; D possibly corresponds to TRBD2 (5 bases). The V end lost 3 bases, the J end lost 0 bases, and 14 bases lay between the germline ends. The CDR3 is 16 amino acids. The germline V gene encodes CDR1 SGDLS and CDR2 YYNGEE. The CDR3 spells CASSGGSGFSTDTQYF. DNA of the CDR3: TGTGCCAGCAGCGGAGGGAGCGGATTTAGCACAGATACGCAGTATTTT. Using reference TRBV9 and TRBJ2-3 for the parts outside the CDR3, the full variable domain is DSGVTQTPKHLITATGQRVTLRCSPRSGDLSVYWYQQSLDQGLQFLIQYYNGEERAKGNILERFSAQQFPDLHSELNLSSLELGDSALYFCASSGGSGFSTDTQYFGPGTRLTVL.

This clone occurred a few times. The V gene is TRBV27, the J gene TRBJ2-3; weak D call: TRBD1 (6 bases). This CDR3 is 14 amino acids long. Germline V lookup: CDR1 MNHEY, CDR2 SMNVEV (reference sequence). The V and J ends lost 6 bases and 2 bases respectively, with 12 bases between them. CDR3 in DNA: TGTGCCAGCAGAACAGGGTTCTTCACAGATACGCAGTATTTT. Protein product: CASRTGFFTDTQYF.

This chain uses TRBV6-5 with TRBJ1-5, with D unresolved. The CDR3 is 13 residues long. Germline assignment: CDR1 MNHEY and CDR2 SVGAGI. The V gene lost 4 bases and the J gene lost 5 bases, with 9 bases spanning the gap. CDR3 nucleotide sequence: TGTGCCAGCAGTTCTTTAGGGCATCAGCCCCAGCATTTT. It is translated as CASSSLGHQPQHF.

Comment on this clone: Other DNA sequences in this sample translate to the same CDR3. The rearrangement uses TRBV29-1 and TRBJ1-1, with D uncertain. CDR3 length: 12 residues. The germline gives CDR1 SQVTM, CDR2 ANQGSEA. V gave up 6 bases and J gave up 0 bases, with 8 bases separating them. The CDR3 DNA is TGCAGCGTGGGAGTCATGAACACTGAAGCTTTCTTT. Amino acids: CSVGVMNTEAFF.

The genes are TRBV5-4 and TRBJ1-1; TRBD1 matches 7 bases. V was clipped by 2 bases and J by 3 bases; unmatched bases: 4. The CDR3 contains 14 residues. CDR1 is SGHNT and CDR2 is YYREEE in the germline V gene (reference sequence). In DNA form, the CDR3 reads TGTGCCAGCAGCTTCCAGGGGGGGTACACTGAAGCTTTCTTT. Its protein is CASSFQGGYTEAFF.

J is TRBJ2-2 and V is TRBV5-1; D unclear. With 2 bases removed from V and 4 bases from J, the gap between germline ends came to 12 bases. Germline assignment: CDR1 SGHRS and CDR2 YFSETQ. This CDR3 contains 15 residues. The DNA of the CDR3 is TGCGCCAGCAGCTTTATGACGGCGAGCACCGGGGAGCTGTTTTTT. It specifies CASSFMTASTGELFF. Full variable domain (missing parts from reference TRBV5-1 and TRBJ2-2): KAGVTQTPRYLIKTRGQQVTLSCSPISGHRSVSWYQQTPGQGLQFLFEYFSETQRNKGNFPGRFSGRQFSNSRSEMNVSTLELGDSALYLCASSFMTASTGELFFGEGSRLTVL.

This clone has more than one count but fewer than ten. The V call is TRBV28, the J call TRBJ1-6; D gene unclear. The V end lost 7 bases, the J end lost 10 bases, and 11 bases lay between the germline ends. Germline CDR1 is MDHEN and CDR2 is SYDVKM. CDR3 size: 12 residues. The CDR3 DNA reads as TGTGCCAGCACCAAACAACGCTCACCCCTCCACTTT. Translation gives CASTKQRSPLHF.

This sequence joins TRBV2 and TRBJ2-7, with D possibly being TRBD1 or TRBD2 (7 bases each). CDR1 SNHLY and CDR2 FYNNEI come from the germline V gene. There are 11 residues in the CDR3. The germline V and J ends were trimmed by 11 bases and 7 bases, with 15 bases remaining between them. CDR3 sequence: CASQGGYEQYF. CDR3 coding DNA: TGTGCCTCCCAGGGGGGGTATGAGCAGTACTTC.